Listed below are T cell receptor beta chains from one sample, sequenced in a study of T cell responses to AZD1222 COVID-19 vaccine. The table came from immunoSEQ multiplex PCR; TCRdb's copy has only in-frame clones and leaves some out. The table shows over 85,000 clones, with roughly 83% occurring only once. The material was peripheral blood, obtained 28 days after the second AZD1222 dose. These receptors all stem from an adult who received the AZD1222 COVID-19 vaccine. Both conserved end residues are trimmed from each CDR3.

V gene: TRBV7-2
CDR3 protein: ASSLGRSNEKLF

V gene: TRBV5-5
CDR3 protein: ASSSRGSSPVSNQPQH

V gene: TRBV14
CDR3 protein: ASSLGRYTGELF

V gene: TRBV13
CDR3 protein: ASSLQAGGRDEQF

V gene: TRBV18
CDR3 protein: ASSPSEITEAF

V gene: TRBV5-1
CDR3 protein: ASSLGEAWDSPLH

V gene: TRBV19
CDR3 protein: ASRRTDSYTEAF

V gene: TRBV3-1/TRBV3-2
CDR3 protein: ASSQGDTLNTEAF

V gene: TRBV5-1
CDR3 protein: ASSLWGPGLSTDTQY

V gene: TRBV7-9
CDR3 protein: ASSPGPADGYYEQY

V gene: TRBV2
CDR3 protein: ATSTSGGGEQY

V gene: TRBV7-2
CDR3 protein: ASSLLAGGNTGELF

V gene: TRBV9
CDR3 protein: ASSVDRGAEKLSYNEQF

V gene: TRBV7-6
CDR3 protein: ASSLAGDRELF

V gene: TRBV6-6
CDR3 protein: ASATLPSDPQH

V gene: TRBV14
CDR3 protein: ASSQDLGLTEAF

V gene: TRBV30
CDR3 protein: AWSSTGGPGIYGYT

V gene: TRBV7-2
CDR3 protein: ASSLVGLAGGPSEQY

V gene: TRBV3-1/TRBV3-2
CDR3 protein: ASSQGTPGQSAGELF

V gene: TRBV7-8
CDR3 protein: ASSLDRGVRRDTEAF

V gene: TRBV19
CDR3 protein: ASSTYQGTYGYT

V gene: TRBV5-1
CDR3 protein: ASSLEPSGGIETQY

V gene: TRBV4-3
CDR3 protein: ASSQGPGGSRSSYEQY

V gene: TRBV19
CDR3 protein: ASSTSNTEAF

V gene: TRBV7-9
CDR3 protein: ASKRRDRDNEQF

V gene: TRBV4-3
CDR3 protein: ASSQEHPWRLSGLYT

V gene: TRBV2
CDR3 protein: ASRVNTGELF

V gene: TRBV3-1/TRBV3-2
CDR3 protein: ASSQRSGGGQF

V gene: TRBV27
CDR3 protein: ASSPSRGISNQPQH

V gene: TRBV6-5
CDR3 protein: ASSHIDRDTEAF

V gene: TRBV18
CDR3 protein: ASSHLGPGVDEKLF

V gene: TRBV3-1/TRBV3-2
CDR3 protein: ASSLTTVNYGYT

V gene: TRBV6-5
CDR3 protein: ASTETRDYGYT

V gene: TRBV7-9
CDR3 protein: ASSLGGFDEKLF

V gene: TRBV27
CDR3 protein: ASSSGTGVGGANVLT

V gene: TRBV6-5
CDR3 protein: ASSYLQLTGPEGYT

V gene: TRBV29-1
CDR3 protein: SVGNREAF

V gene: TRBV23-1
CDR3 protein: ASSLTGGGTNQPQH

V gene: TRBV3-1/TRBV3-2
CDR3 protein: ASSQGWRAEGNQPQH

V gene: TRBV15
CDR3 protein: ATSNIGGLAGGPDTQY

V gene: TRBV5-1
CDR3 protein: ASSAGQMNTEAF

V gene: TRBV28
CDR3 protein: ASSFRGRDIGGYT

V gene: TRBV5-1
CDR3 protein: ASSLTGTTGELF

V gene: TRBV19
CDR3 protein: ASSARRDSGNTIY

V gene: TRBV19
CDR3 protein: ASSSGLAGGEPTAYNEQF

V gene: TRBV18
CDR3 protein: ASSQNDGTYSNQPQH

V gene: TRBV5-4
CDR3 protein: ASRPDRAVYGYT

V gene: TRBV3-1/TRBV3-2
CDR3 protein: ASSQDGRHLNTEAF

V gene: TRBV7-7
CDR3 protein: ASSSGPEGYNEQF

V gene: TRBV7-3
CDR3 protein: ASSSTGGAGNTIY

V gene: TRBV30
CDR3 protein: AWSGQGTEAF

V gene: TRBV5-1
CDR3 protein: ASSGGDSGLHTEAF

V gene: TRBV7-9
CDR3 protein: ASSLSGLETQY

V gene: TRBV7-3
CDR3 protein: ASSLSRQETQY

V gene: TRBV29-1
CDR3 protein: SVEGGSKPINYGYT

V gene: TRBV5-1
CDR3 protein: ASSPGTGLGYGYT

V gene: TRBV27
CDR3 protein: ASSQNYEQY